A selection of T cell receptor beta chains follows, all from one sample in a study of identical twins. TCRdb independently ran MiXCR on the 5' RACE reads; one entry per CDR3 protein. The table has more than 350,000 distinct CDR3 sequences, about 9% seen once. Material for sequencing was naive T cells sorted from blood. These receptors all come from a woman aged 50 to 60 in good health. Each CDR3 is given with its conserved first and last residue. A D gene is named only where the DNA matches it firmly. The size of a clone is reported for some rows only, either as once, few or many, or as a class for expanded clones.

>TRBD1|.|TRBV12-5|TRBJ2-2
TGTGCTAGTGGTCCCGGACAGGGGCCGGGCACCGGGGTGCTGTTTTTT
CASGPGQGPGTGVLFF
>.|.|TRBV7-8|TRBJ1-6
TGTGCCAGCAGCTTAAGGTGGGGGCTCTATTCACCCCTCCACTTT
CASSLRWGLYSPLHF
>.|few|TRBV20-1|TRBJ2-7
TGCAGTGCTAGAGCAGGGGTGACCTACGAGCAGTACTTC
CSARAGVTYEQYF
>TRBD2|.|TRBV5-1|TRBJ2-2
TGCGCCAGCAGCTTGGCGGCTAGCGGGACGACCGGGGAGCTGTTTTTT
CASSLAASGTTGELFF
>.|many|TRBV7-9|TRBJ2-1
TGTGCCAGCAGCTTAATAGCGGAAGCCGGTGAGCAGTTCTTC
CASSLIAEAGEQFF
>TRBD1|few|TRBV6-1|TRBJ1-5
TGTGCCAACGGACAGGAGCCGAATCAGCCCCAGCATTTT
CANGQEPNQPQHF
>TRBD2|many|TRBV10-1|TRBJ2-7
TGCGCCAGCAGCCCGGGACTAGCCGGAGTGGGGGAGCAGTACTTC
CASSPGLAGVGEQYF
>.|.|TRBV10-3|TRBJ2-1
TGTGCCATCAGTGAGGCTAATTACAATGAGCTGTTCTTC
CAISEANYNELFF
>TRBD1|few|TRBV24-1|TRBJ2-5
TGTGCCACCAGAGGTACAGGGGCCGAAGAGACCCAGTACTTC
CATRGTGAEETQYF
>.|few|TRBV10-1|TRBJ2-2
TGCGCCAGCAGTGATTGGTCCGGGGTTAACACCGGGGAGCTGTTTTTT
CASSDWSGVNTGELFF
>TRBD2|.|TRBV5-1|TRBJ2-5
TGCGCCAGCACCCTCTTAGCGGGAGTGACCCAGTACTTC
CASTLLAGVTQYF
>.|.|TRBV5-1|TRBJ1-2
TGCGCCAGCAGCTTGGCCGAAGGATTCTATGGCTACACCTTC
CASSLAEGFYGYTF
>.|many|TRBV20-1|TRBJ2-2
TGCAGTGCTAGAGACACCCTGGCAGGGGAGCTGTTTTTT
CSARDTLAGELFF
>TRBD2|.|TRBV20-1|TRBJ2-1
TGCAGTGCTAGAGTTAGCGGGATGGTCGGTGAGCAGTTCTTC
CSARVSGMVGEQFF
>TRBD2|few|TRBV20-1|TRBJ2-7
TGCAGTGCTAGAGATTGGAGAACTAGCGGGATTTACGAGCAGTACTTC
CSARDWRTSGIYEQYF
>TRBD2|.|TRBV7-9|TRBJ2-1
TGTGCCAGCAGCTCCACCGGACTAGCGGGATGGTATGAGCAGTTCTTC
CASSSTGLAGWYEQFF
>.|many|TRBV10-3|TRBJ2-1
TGTGCCACCGAGGGAGCGGGTGATGAGCAGTTCTTC
CATEGAGDEQFF
>TRBD2|few|TRBV19|TRBJ2-3
TGTGCCAGTAGTATACTAGCGGGAGGAGATACGCAGTATTTT
CASSILAGGDTQYF
>.|.|TRBV15|TRBJ2-3
TGTGCCACCCCTGCCGGCAGGAACGGGCCAGATACGCAGTATTTT
CATPAGRNGPDTQYF
>TRBD2|many|TRBV6-5|TRBJ2-1
TGTGCCAGCAGTCGACTAGCGCTCAATGAGCAGTTCTTC
CASSRLALNEQFF
>.|few|TRBV4-1|TRBJ1-5
TGCGCCAGCAGCCAACTGGGAGGACAGAATCAGCCCCAGCATTTT
CASSQLGGQNQPQHF
>TRBD2|few|TRBV13|TRBJ2-7
TGTGCCAGCAGCTTTAGGGGACTAGCCGGCTACGAGCAGTACTTC
CASSFRGLAGYEQYF
>TRBD1|many|TRBV12-3/TRBV12-4|TRBJ1-5
TGTGCCAGCAGTTTCCCGGGACAGAGTAGTTGGCCCCAGCATTTT
CASSFPGQSSWPQHF
>TRBD2|few|TRBV24-1|TRBJ2-1
TGTGCCACCAGTGATTCAGCGGGAGCCAGTGAGCAGTTCTTC
CATSDSAGASEQFF
>TRBD1|few|TRBV4-1|TRBJ1-2
TGCGCCAGCAGCCAAGGGACAGGGGATAACTATGGCTACACCTTC
CASSQGTGDNYGYTF
>TRBD1|few|TRBV5-1|TRBJ1-1
TGCGCCAGCAGCCTATGGACAGGGAGCACTGAAGCTTTCTTT
CASSLWTGSTEAFF
>TRBD2|.|TRBV12-3/TRBV12-4|TRBJ2-7
TGTGCCAGCAGTGCCACGACTAGCGGGAGGTGGTACGAGCAGTACTTC
CASSATTSGRWYEQYF
>.|.|TRBV24-1|TRBJ2-7
TGTGCCACCAGTGATGCCAGCCTCTCCTACGAGCAGTACTTC
CATSDASLSYEQYF